A single sample is the source of the 2 T cell receptor beta chains below, sequenced in a study of blood T cell repertoires in COVID-19 (dated by TCRdb to 2019 to 2021). Preparation of the library involved the immunoSEQ multiplex PCR assay. TCRdb limited this immuneACCESS table to in-frame rearrangements with V and J called. A share of clones is missing; checked studies link under half to unresolved V genes, and the rest is unexplained. In all, the sample holds about 41,000 clones, and about 90% of those were seen once. 4.3% of the sample belongs to the ten largest clones. The sequenced sample was peripheral blood. The receptors were sampled from a man aged 55 to 70 with acute or convalescent COVID-19.

The chain is built from TRBV25-1 and TRBJ1-6; D gene uncertain. CDR1 is MGHDK and CDR2 is SYGVNS in the germline V gene. Trimming stripped 8 bases from V and 9 bases from J, with 11 bases between. This CDR3 contains 12 residues. The CDR3 DNA is TGTGCCAGCTCTCTTATGAGTTCACCCCTCCACTTT. Its translation: CASSLMSSPLHF.

This chain uses TRBV12-3 or TRBV12-4 with TRBJ1-1; D uncertain. The CDR3 runs to 13 residues. Trimming left V 2 bases short and J 1 base short, with 5 bases between. The CDR3 loop reads CASSLSGNTEAFF. In DNA, the CDR3 is TGTGCCAGCAGTTTATCGGGGAACACTGAAGCTTTCTTT.